These 8 T cell receptor beta chains share one sample of origin, sequenced in a study of T cells after yellow fever vaccination. TCRdb reprocessed the 5' RACE reads via MiXCR and lists one record per CDR3 protein. This sample has about 150,000 distinct CDR3 sequences; 5.5% to 8% occur once, and the top ten carry less than 3%. The sample here was CD4+ T cells sorted from PBMCs, taken on the day of the first yellow fever vaccination. These receptors were taken from a young man who received the YFV17D yellow fever vaccine.

This clonotype appeared many times. The gene calls are TRBV7-9 and TRBJ1-1, with 10 positions matching TRBD1. The CDR3 runs 15 residues. Germline trimming cut 8 bases from V and 5 bases from J; bases unmatched to any gene: 11. Germline V gene lookup returns CDR1 SEHNR and CDR2 FQNEAQ (reference sequence). The CDR3 DNA is TGTGCCAGCCCAACCTGGGGACAGGGGTATACTGAAGCTTTCTTT. This translates into CASPTWGQGYTEAFF.

This clonotype was counted only a few times. The chain employs TRBV20-1 and TRBJ1-5, with 8 nucleotides matching TRBD1. The germline V gene encodes CDR1 DFQATT and CDR2 SNEGSKA (reference sequence). The CDR3 totals 15 residues. V trimming: 6 bases; J trimming: 3 bases; junction bases outside the gene matches: 10. DNA for the CDR3: TGCAGTGCCAGGGGGCAGGGAGGCGACAATCAGCCCCAGCATTTT. This codes for CSARGQGGDNQPQHF.

The chain combines TRBV10-3 with TRBJ1-5; perhaps TRBD1 as D (5 bases). Germline CDR1 ENHRY, CDR2 SYGVKD. The CDR3 runs 15 residues. Trimming pared 2 bases from V and 12 bases from J, leaving 20 bases between. The CDR3 nucleotides read TGTGCCATCAGTGAGACAAACCTAGGGGCCCGCCACCAGCATTTT. Protein product: CAISETNLGARHQHF.

This clonotype came up a few times. The chain recombines TRBV12-3 or TRBV12-4 with TRBJ1-5; D gene ambiguous. V dropped 7 bases and J dropped 0 bases, with 13 bases sitting between them. CDR3 length: 15 residues. This CDR3 reads CASTQGRASNQPQHF. In DNA, the CDR3 is TGTGCCAGCACCCAAGGAAGAGCTAGCAATCAGCCCCAGCATTTT.

This clonotype was detected a few times. J is TRBJ1-1 and V is TRBV7-2, with 9 bases identical to TRBD1. V dropped 5 bases and J dropped 6; count of bases not matched to a gene: 7. The germline gives CDR1 SGHTA, CDR2 FQGNSA. The CDR3 is 14 residues long. The CDR3 sequence is CASSRTGARPEAFF. In DNA form, the CDR3 reads TGTGCCAGCAGCCGGACAGGGGCTAGACCTGAAGCTTTCTTT. Variable domain in full (rest from reference TRBV7-2 and TRBJ1-1): GAGVSQSPSNKVTEKGKDVELRCDPISGHTALYWYRQSLGQGLEFLIYFQGNSAPDKSGLPSDRFSAERTGGSVSTLTIQRTQQEDSAVYLCASSRTGARPEAFFGQGTRLTVV.

In its sample, this clonotype was seen many times. V usage is TRBV4-3 and J usage is TRBJ2-2; no clear D gene. Deletions cut 0 bases from V and 6 bases from J, with 5 bases between. This CDR3 has 13 amino acids. Looked up from germline, CDR1 is LGHNA and CDR2 is YSLEER. The CDR3 loop is CASSQEMAGELFF. CDR3 coding DNA: TGCGCCAGCAGCCAAGAGATGGCCGGGGAGCTGTTTTTT.

This clonotype was seen at least ten times. The chain links TRBV20-1 to TRBJ2-3, with 11 bases lining up with TRBD2. J was trimmed by 4 bases and V by 0 bases; bases with no gene match: 9. The CDR3 spans 17 residues. Germline CDR1 DFQATT, CDR2 SNEGSKA (reference sequence). The CDR3 DNA is TGCAGTGCTAGAGATTGGGGTAGCGGGGGGGCAGCAGATACGCAGTATTTT. Translating gives CSARDWGSGGAADTQYF.

This clonotype was seen ten or more times. The chain combines TRBV2 with TRBJ1-2; possible D gene TRBD1, 6 bases. V lost 6 bases to trimming and J lost 5 bases, with 13 bases between them. The V gene's germline CDR1 is SNHLY and CDR2 FYNNEI. CDR3 length equals 13 residues. The CDR3 region has the DNA TGTGCCAGCAGAGAAAGTCAGGGGTATGGCTACACCTTC. Translating gives CASRESQGYGYTF.